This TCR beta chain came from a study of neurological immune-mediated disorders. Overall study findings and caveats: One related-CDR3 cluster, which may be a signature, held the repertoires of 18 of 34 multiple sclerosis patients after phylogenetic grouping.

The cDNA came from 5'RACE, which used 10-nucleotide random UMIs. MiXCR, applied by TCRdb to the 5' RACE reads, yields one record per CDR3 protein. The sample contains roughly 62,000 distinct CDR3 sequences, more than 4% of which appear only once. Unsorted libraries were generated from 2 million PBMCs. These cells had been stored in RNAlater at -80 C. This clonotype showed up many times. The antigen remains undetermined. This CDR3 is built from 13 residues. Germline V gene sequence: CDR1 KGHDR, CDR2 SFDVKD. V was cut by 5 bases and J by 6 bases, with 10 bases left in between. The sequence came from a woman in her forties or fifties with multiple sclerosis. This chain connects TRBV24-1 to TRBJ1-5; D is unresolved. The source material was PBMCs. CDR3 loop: CATSVPAGQPQHF. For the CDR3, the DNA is TGTGCCACCAGTGTCCCGGCGGGTCAGCCCCAGCATTTT.